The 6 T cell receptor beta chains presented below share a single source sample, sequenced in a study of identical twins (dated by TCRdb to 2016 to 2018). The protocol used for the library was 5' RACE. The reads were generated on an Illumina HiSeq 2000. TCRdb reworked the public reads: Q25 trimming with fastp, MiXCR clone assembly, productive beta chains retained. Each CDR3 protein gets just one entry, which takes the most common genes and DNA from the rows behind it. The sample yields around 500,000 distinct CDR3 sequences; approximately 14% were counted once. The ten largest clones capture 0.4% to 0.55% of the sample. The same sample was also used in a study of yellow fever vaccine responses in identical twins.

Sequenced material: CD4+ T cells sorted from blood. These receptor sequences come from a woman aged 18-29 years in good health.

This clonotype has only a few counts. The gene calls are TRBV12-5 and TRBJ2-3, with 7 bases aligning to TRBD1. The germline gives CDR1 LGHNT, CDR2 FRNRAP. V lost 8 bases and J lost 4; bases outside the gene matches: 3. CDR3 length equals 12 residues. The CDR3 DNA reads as TGTGCTAGTACAGGGGTCCCAGATACGCAGTATTTT. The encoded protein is CASTGVPDTQYF. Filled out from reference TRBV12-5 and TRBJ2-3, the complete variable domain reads DARVTQTPRHKVTEMGQEVTMRCQPILGHNTVFWYRQTMMQGLELLAYFRNRAPLDDSGMPKDRFSAEMPDATLATLKIQPSEPRDSAVYFCASTGVPDTQYFGPGTRLTVL.

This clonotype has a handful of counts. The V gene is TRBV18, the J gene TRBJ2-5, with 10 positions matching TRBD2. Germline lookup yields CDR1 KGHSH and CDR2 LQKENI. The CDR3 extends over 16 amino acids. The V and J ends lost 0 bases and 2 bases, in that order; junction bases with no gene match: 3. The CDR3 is CASSPPGLARQETQYF. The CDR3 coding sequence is TGTGCCAGCTCACCACCGGGACTAGCGCGTCAAGAGACCCAGTACTTC.

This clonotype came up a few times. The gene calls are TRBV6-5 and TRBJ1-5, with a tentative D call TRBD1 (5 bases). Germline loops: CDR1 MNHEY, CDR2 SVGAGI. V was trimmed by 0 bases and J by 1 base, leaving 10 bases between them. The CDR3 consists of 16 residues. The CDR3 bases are TGTGCCAGCAGTTACTCCGGGCGGGGGAGCAATCAGCCCCAGCATTTT. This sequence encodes CASSYSGRGSNQPQHF.

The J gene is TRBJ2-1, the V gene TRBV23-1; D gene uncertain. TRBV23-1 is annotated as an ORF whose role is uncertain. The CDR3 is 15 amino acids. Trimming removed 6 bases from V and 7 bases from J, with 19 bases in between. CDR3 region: CASSSPTPIENEQFF. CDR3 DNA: TGCGCCAGCAGCTCCCCGACGCCGATCGAAAATGAGCAGTTCTTC.

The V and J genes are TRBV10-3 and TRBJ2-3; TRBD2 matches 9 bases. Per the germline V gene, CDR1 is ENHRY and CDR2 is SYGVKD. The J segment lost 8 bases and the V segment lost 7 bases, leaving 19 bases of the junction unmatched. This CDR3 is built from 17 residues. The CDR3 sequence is CAITSSPGQRRGGTQYF. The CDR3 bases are TGTGCCATCACCTCCAGCCCGGGACAGAGGCGGGGGGGTACGCAGTATTTT.

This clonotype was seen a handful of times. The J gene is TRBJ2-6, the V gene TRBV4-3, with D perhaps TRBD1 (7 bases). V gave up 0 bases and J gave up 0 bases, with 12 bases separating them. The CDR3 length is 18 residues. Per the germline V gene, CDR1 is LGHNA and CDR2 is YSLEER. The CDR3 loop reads CASSQEAGGSSGANVLTF. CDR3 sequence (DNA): TGCGCCAGCAGCCAAGAAGCAGGGGGGAGCTCTGGGGCCAACGTCCTGACTTTC.